These 10 T cell receptor beta chains were sequenced from one sample in a study of long-term antiretroviral therapy in people with HIV. Researchers ran immunoSEQ v3.0 at survey level. Data came from immunoSEQ multiplex PCR; TCRdb stores just in-frame clones and leaves some out. The profile shows about 20,000 clones, 80% of them singletons. This specimen consisted of unsorted PBMCs, obtained 0.2 years after starting antiretroviral therapy. These receptors originate from a middle-aged woman with HIV.

This chain uses TRBV5-6 with TRBJ1-4, with D uncertain. There are 14 residues in the CDR3. From germline, CDR1 is SGHDT and CDR2 YYEEEE. Between the trimmed V and J ends, which lost 1 base and 7 bases, there was a span of 11 bases. CDR3 sequence (DNA): TGTGCCAGCAGCTTGCGGGGAGGGCGTGAAAAACTGTTTTTT. Translation gives CASSLRGGREKLFF.

V gene TRBV14 combines with J gene TRBJ2-1, with TRBD2 matching 9 bases. The CDR3 runs 18 residues. Germline V lookup: CDR1 SGHDN, CDR2 FVKESK. The junction had 16 bases not matched to a gene; V was cut back by 4 bases and J by 6 bases. CDR3 in amino acids: CASSPYYSAGGWSNEQFF. The CDR3 bases are TGTGCCAGCAGCCCTTACTACTCAGCGGGAGGTTGGTCCAATGAGCAGTTCTTC. The full variable domain, completed using reference TRBV14 and TRBJ2-1, is EAGVTQFPSHSVIEKGQTVTLRCDPISGHDNLYWYRRVMGKEIKFLLHFVKESKQDESGMPNNRFLAERTGGTYSTLKVQPAELEDSGVYFCASSPYYSAGGWSNEQFFGPGTRLTVL.

CDR3 sequence: CASSRQAGGPNEQYF. The CDR3 DNA reads as TGTGCCAGCAGCCGGCAAGCGGGAGGGCCAAACGAGCAGTACTTC. V is TRBV7-6 and J is TRBJ2-7, with 10 positions matching TRBD2. The CDR3 is 15 amino acids. Germline CDR1 reads SGHVS; CDR2 reads FNYEAQ. V lost 5 bases to trimming and J lost 5 bases; unmatched junction nucleotides: 9.

The chain has TRBV27 and TRBJ2-7; D possibly corresponds to TRBD2 (5 bases). Germline CDR1 MNHEY, CDR2 SMNVEV (reference sequence). The CDR3 length is 14 residues. The V end was cut by 5 bases, the J end by 4 bases, with 15 bases between. The CDR3 is CASSPTGNSYEQYF. CDR3 nucleotide sequence: TGTGCCAGCAGTCCCACCGGGAACTCGTACGAGCAGTACTTC.

V is TRBV19 and J is TRBJ2-7; D not resolved. Trimming removed 4 bases from V and 0 bases from J, with 13 bases in between. This CDR3 is 15 amino acids long. Germline V gives CDR1 LNHDA, CDR2 SQIVND (reference sequence). As DNA, the CDR3 is TGTGCCAGTAGTAAACAGCATAGGAGCTCCTACGAGCAGTACTTC. Protein: CASSKQHRSSYEQYF.

The rearrangement uses TRBV7-9 and TRBJ1-1; D possibly corresponds to TRBD1 (5 bases). Trimming stripped 3 bases from V and 5 bases from J, with 10 bases between. Germline V gives CDR1 SEHNR, CDR2 FQNEAQ (reference sequence). This CDR3 comprises 13 residues. The CDR3 DNA reads TGTGCCAGCAGCTTGTTTCAGGGTACTGAAGCTTTCTTT. The encoded protein is CASSLFQGTEAFF.

This clone was detected once. This chain joins TRBV5-4 and TRBJ2-7, with 10 bases identical to TRBD2. The germline gives CDR1 SGHNT, CDR2 YYREEE (reference sequence). This CDR3 has 14 residues. The V gene end was trimmed by 5 bases and the J gene end by 3 bases; junction bases not matched to a gene: 5. The CDR3 here is CASSNGLAVYEQYF. In nucleotides, the CDR3 is TGTGCCAGCAGTAACGGACTAGCGGTCTACGAGCAGTACTTC.

This clone was seen more than once but under ten times. The V call is TRBV19, the J call TRBJ2-7; TRBD2 matches 8 bases. V gave up 1 base and J gave up 3 bases; unmatched junction bases: 5. The V gene's germline CDR1 is LNHDA and CDR2 SQIVND (reference sequence). The length of the CDR3 is 15 residues. The CDR3 is CASSIGAGAFYEQYF. The CDR3 DNA reads TGTGCCAGTAGTATAGGAGCGGGGGCGTTCTACGAGCAGTACTTC.

The chain carries TRBV2 and TRBJ2-3, with D tentatively TRBD1 or TRBD2 (6 bases each). This CDR3 comprises 12 residues. CDR1 is SNHLY, CDR2 FYNNEI, per germline. V lost 5 bases, J lost 9 bases, and 12 bases lay in between. The DNA of the CDR3 is TGTGCCAGCAGTACTAGGGGGGCCACGCAGTATTTT. This gives the protein CASSTRGATQYF.

The chain carries TRBV4-1 and TRBJ1-1; 7 bases match TRBD1. The V and J ends lost 3 bases and 0 bases, in that order; junction bases with no gene match: 4. Germline assignment: CDR1 MGHRA and CDR2 YSYEKL. This CDR3 is 15 amino acids long. CDR3 residues: CASSQGQTMNTEAFF. In nucleotides, the CDR3 is TGCGCCAGCAGCCAGGGACAGACCATGAACACTGAAGCTTTCTTT.